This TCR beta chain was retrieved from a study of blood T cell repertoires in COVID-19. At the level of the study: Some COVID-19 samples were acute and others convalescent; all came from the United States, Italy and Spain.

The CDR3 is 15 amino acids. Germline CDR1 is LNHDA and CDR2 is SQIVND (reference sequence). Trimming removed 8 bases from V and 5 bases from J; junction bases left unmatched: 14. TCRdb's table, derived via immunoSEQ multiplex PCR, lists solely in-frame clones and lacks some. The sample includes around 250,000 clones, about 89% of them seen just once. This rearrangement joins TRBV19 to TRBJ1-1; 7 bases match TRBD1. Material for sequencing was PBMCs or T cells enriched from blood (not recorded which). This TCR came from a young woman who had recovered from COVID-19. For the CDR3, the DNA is TGTGCCAGTGTCGTTGACAGGGCAAAAAAAACTGAAGCTTTCTTT. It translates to CASVVDRAKKTEAFF.